This T cell receptor beta chain was found in a study of cytomegalovirus exposure and HLA in healthy donors. Trimming left V 4 bases short and J 5 bases short, with 18 bases between. Germline assignment: CDR1 MNHEY and CDR2 SMNVEV (reference sequence). The CDR3 runs 15 residues. In the PCR, 60 Vbeta and 13 Jbeta primers were used. Data came from immunoSEQ multiplex PCR; TCRdb stores just in-frame clones and leaves some out. The sample has 40,000 or so clones, approximately 86% seen once. The V gene is TRBV27, the J gene TRBJ2-7; D is possibly TRBD2 (5 bases). The material sequenced was PBMCs. This receptor was identified in a woman aged 40 to 50 in good health and CMV-seropositive. CDR3 residues: CASSCSEVWEHEQYF. The CDR3 nucleotides read TGTGCCAGCAGTTGCTCGGAGGTTTGGGAGCACGAGCAGTACTTC.